The 20 T cell receptor beta chains below all came from one sample that was sequenced in a study of T-cell memory formation after mild COVID-19 (dated by TCRdb to the early 2020s). Library preparation employed 5' RACE. The reads were generated on an Illumina NovaSeq 6000. In-frame beta chains were kept once TCRdb had trimmed the public reads at Q25 with fastp and called clones with MiXCR. Every entry covers one CDR3 protein and lists the most common genes and DNA from its rows. The sample has about 190,000 distinct CDR3 sequences on record, roughly a tenth of them singletons. Of the sample, just over 3% falls within the top ten clones. The sample consisted of PBMCs or a T cell subset sorted from them (not recorded which). Source of these receptors: a man between 18 and 35 years old who had mild COVID-19 (a few samples of this study predate the infection). The sample titles of this study are shuffled in the database, so cell type and time point are left out; the donor was told from shared clones.

The CDR3 reads CASSKGYRKETQYF. In nucleotides, the CDR3 is TGTGCCAGCAGCAAAGGGTACAGGAAAGAGACCCAGTACTTC. This chain joins TRBV21-1 and TRBJ2-5; TRBD1 was called by the table and not checked on the DNA. TRBV21-1 is designated a pseudogene. The CDR3 spans 14 residues.

Ten or more counts support this clonotype. The chain links TRBV5-1 to TRBJ1-2; 7 bases map to TRBD1. V shed 3 bases and J 4 bases; nucleotides not matched to a gene: 6. This CDR3 has 14 residues. Germline-derived CDR1 and CDR2 are SGHRS and YFSETQ. For the CDR3, the DNA is TGCGCCAGCAGCTCGGGACAGCTCTTCTATGGCTACACCTTC. It codes for CASSSGQLFYGYTF.

This rearrangement joins TRBV5-1 to TRBJ2-1, with 7 bases matching TRBD1. J was trimmed by 2 bases and V by 4 bases; bases with no gene match: 9. The germline CDR1 and CDR2 sequences are SGHRS and YFSETQ. This CDR3 region has 16 residues. CDR3 in DNA: TGCGCCAGCAGCCAAGCACAGGGGTTTGCCTACAATGAGCAGTTCTTC. It codes for CASSQAQGFAYNEQFF.

This clonotype has only a few counts. The chain couples TRBV5-4 to TRBJ2-3; TRBD2 aligns across 7 bases. This CDR3 contains 14 residues. CDR1 SGHNT and CDR2 YYREEE come from the germline V gene (reference sequence). With V trimmed by 4 bases and J by 4 bases, 6 bases remained unmatched. The chain's CDR3 is CASSSGAGADTQYF. The CDR3 bases are TGTGCCAGCAGCAGCGGGGCGGGGGCAGATACGCAGTATTTT.

CDR3 sequence reads: CASSLVGSDNQPQHF. The CDR3 coding sequence is TGTGCCAGCAGCTTAGTCGGATCGGACAATCAGCCCCAGCATTTT. This chain uses TRBV7-8 with TRBJ1-5; D gene unclear. Germline V CDR1 and CDR2: SGHVS, FQNEAQ. Trimming took off 1 base at V and 3 bases at J, with 10 bases between the two ends. This CDR3 has 15 amino acids.

This sequence joins TRBV6-6 and TRBJ2-5; D call uncertain. This CDR3 has 11 residues. Germline V gene data show CDR1 as MNHNY and CDR2 as SVGAGI (reference sequence). Trimming removed 11 bases at V and 5 bases at J, with 12 bases between. In DNA, the CDR3 is TGTGCCGCCATAGTAGGCGAGACCCAGTACTTC. Translating gives CAAIVGETQYF.

This clonotype has only a few counts. This chain uses TRBV18 with TRBJ1-1, with TRBD1 matching 7 bases. This CDR3 region has 14 residues. Germline CDR1 reads KGHSH; CDR2 reads LQKENI. The V segment lost 8 bases and the J segment 1 base; nucleotides outside the gene matches: 7. The CDR3 coding sequence is TGTGCCAGCACGCAGACAGGGACGAACACTGAAGCTTTCTTT. It translates to CASTQTGTNTEAFF.

This clonotype was seen many times. This chain connects TRBV5-6 to TRBJ2-7, with unresolved D. The CDR3 has 14 residues. Germline V gene data show CDR1 as SGHDT and CDR2 as YYEEEE. Trimming cost V 4 bases and J 3 bases, with 14 bases left between them. The CDR3 here is CASSNPTRIYEQYV. The CDR3 nucleotides read TGTGCCAGCAGCAACCCCACAAGGATCTACGAGCAGTACGTC.

Ten or more counts support this clonotype. The J gene is TRBJ1-6, the V gene TRBV2, with 7 positions matching TRBD1. The CDR3 totals 12 residues. Germline-derived CDR1 and CDR2 are SNHLY and FYNNEI. Trimming at V came to 7 bases and at J to 6 bases, leaving 0 bases not matched to a gene. The CDR3 is CASTGGNSPLHF. CDR3 DNA: TGTGCCAGCACAGGGGGTAATTCACCCCTCCACTTT.

The chain has TRBV7-2 and TRBJ2-5; D remains unclear. This CDR3 spans 13 amino acids. Trimming cost V 3 bases and J 7 bases, with 12 bases left between them. CDR1 is SGHTA, CDR2 FQGNSA, per germline. The CDR3 region is CASSFDPGRTQYF. CDR3 sequence (DNA): TGTGCCAGCAGCTTCGATCCAGGAAGGACCCAGTACTTC.

The chain recombines TRBV18 with TRBJ1-3; D is perhaps TRBD1 (5 bases). CDR3 size: 15 residues. The germline gives CDR1 KGHSH, CDR2 LQKENI. The V and J ends lost 4 bases and 4 bases respectively, with 14 bases between them. CDR3 amino acids: CASSRDQPGGNTIYF. The CDR3 DNA is TGTGCCAGCTCACGGGACCAACCCGGGGGAAACACCATATATTTT.

The rearrangement joins TRBV5-1 to TRBJ1-2, with D unclear. The length of the CDR3 is 13 residues. Trimming removed 2 bases from V and 8 bases from J, with 13 bases in between. Germline V CDR1 and CDR2: SGHRS, YFSETQ. Here the CDR3 reads CASSFDGGMGYTF. The CDR3 DNA sequence: TGCGCCAGCAGCTTCGATGGAGGGATGGGCTACACCTTC.

This clonotype was observed a handful of times. The rearrangement uses TRBV6-5 and TRBJ2-5; either TRBD1 or TRBD2 may supply D (5 bases each). Trimming removed 4 bases at V and 7 bases at J, with 22 bases between. The CDR3 consists of 16 residues. Looked up from germline, CDR1 is MNHEY and CDR2 is SVGAGI. CDR3 bases: TGTGCCAGCAGTTCGCGTGGGGGTAGCCGGGTGGGGACCCAGTACTTC. Its protein is CASSSRGGSRVGTQYF.

The sample holds a few counts of this clonotype. The CDR3 sequence: CASSLRRGEQYF. The CDR3 region has the DNA TGTGCCAGCAGCTTACGAAGGGGCGAGCAGTACTTC. This rearrangement joins TRBV7-2 to TRBJ2-7, with D possibly TRBD1 on 5 matching bases. The CDR3 has 12 amino acids. V was clipped by 2 bases and J by 6 bases, with 8 bases between them. CDR1 and CDR2 from the germline V gene are SGHTA and FQGNSA.

J is TRBJ2-3 and V is TRBV24-1; 7 bases align to TRBD2. The germline CDR1 and CDR2 sequences are KGHDR and SFDVKD. This CDR3 contains 16 residues. The V and J ends lost 7 bases and 3 bases, in that order; junction bases with no gene match: 12. This CDR3 is CATSGADALATDTQYF. The DNA for the CDR3 is TGTGCCACCAGCGGGGCCGATGCACTAGCGACAGATACGCAGTATTTT.

This chain joins TRBV10-3 and TRBJ2-7; D tentatively reads TRBD1 or TRBD2 (5 bases each). The CDR3 length is 11 residues. V dropped 4 bases and J dropped 6 bases, with 7 bases sitting between them. Germline CDR1 ENHRY, CDR2 SYGVKD. CDR3 protein: CAISGDVEQYF. CDR3 in DNA: TGTGCCATCAGTGGGGACGTCGAGCAGTACTTC.

The chain uses TRBV24-1 and TRBJ2-5; D remains ambiguous. Germline CDR1 is KGHDR and CDR2 is SFDVKD. This CDR3 contains 12 residues. V was clipped by 0 bases and J by 4 bases, with 2 bases between them. CDR3 amino acids: CATSDLRETQYF. As DNA, the CDR3 is TGTGCCACCAGTGATTTGCGAGAGACCCAGTACTTC.

This clonotype was detected only a few times. V usage is TRBV5-1 and J usage is TRBJ2-7; 7 bases agree with TRBD1. From germline, CDR1 is SGHRS and CDR2 YFSETQ. The length of the CDR3 is 16 residues. V dropped 0 bases and J dropped 0; count of bases not matched to a gene: 6. The CDR3 DNA reads as TGCGCCAGCAGCTTGGCCCTGACAGGGATCTCCTACGAGCAGTACTTC. Protein: CASSLALTGISYEQYF.

In its sample, this clonotype was seen a few times. The chain employs TRBV7-2 and TRBJ2-7; possible D gene TRBD2, 7 bases. The V gene's germline CDR1 is SGHTA and CDR2 FQGNSA. Trimming left V 0 bases short and J 4 bases short, with 10 bases between. The CDR3 has 14 residues. CDR3 region: CASSLAGGPYEQYV. In DNA, the CDR3 is TGTGCCAGCAGCTTAGCGGGGGGGCCGTACGAGCAGTACGTC.

This clonotype was counted only a few times. The chain has TRBV7-2 and TRBJ2-2; the D gene is possibly TRBD1 (6 bases). Trimming took off 4 bases at V and 6 bases at J, with 12 bases between the two ends. Germline assignment: CDR1 SGHTA and CDR2 FQGNSA. CDR3 length equals 14 residues. The CDR3 loop reads CASSSTRQAGELFF. CDR3 bases: TGTGCCAGCAGCTCAACAAGACAGGCCGGGGAGCTGTTTTTT.